This T cell receptor (beta chain) originates from a study of blood T cell repertoires in COVID-19. About the study: Sites across the United States, Italy and Spain contributed samples from acute and convalescent COVID-19.

Assay used: immunoSEQ multiplex PCR; TCRdb lists only in-frame clones, some missing. The sample comprises more than 65,000 clones, about nine tenths of which are singletons, and 6% to 7% rests with the top ten. This clone was seen once. This CDR3 is 19 amino acids long. V lost 0 bases to trimming and J lost 1 base; unmatched junction nucleotides: 11. Per germline, CDR1 GTSNPN and CDR2 SVGIG (reference sequence). This TCR was sampled from a woman aged 50 to 65 with acute or convalescent COVID-19. The chain carries TRBV30 and TRBJ2-7; 14 bases align to TRBD2. The sample was peripheral blood. The CDR3 spells CAWSVGTSGSNRLSYEQYF. In DNA, the CDR3 is TGTGCCTGGAGTGTTGGGACTAGCGGGAGTAATCGGTTGTCCTACGAGCAGTACTTC. Full variable domain (rest looked up from reference TRBV30 and TRBJ2-7): SQTIHQWPATLVQPVGSPLSLECTVEGTSNPNLYWYRQAAGRGLQLLFYSVGIGQISSEVPQNLSASRPQDRQFILSSKKLLLSDSGFYLCAWSVGTSGSNRLSYEQYFGPGTRLTVT.